This T cell receptor (beta chain) was retrieved from a study of cytomegalovirus exposure and HLA in healthy donors. General observations from the study: Reports credit the classifier with highly specific, highly sensitive diagnosis of cytomegalovirus status.

The PCR had 60 Vbeta and 13 Jbeta primers. Clones were sequenced by immunoSEQ multiplex PCR, and TCRdb holds only the in-frame ones, with some missing. The sample includes under 45,000 clones, roughly three quarters of them seen just once. With 10 bases clipped from V and 3 bases from J, the junction kept 8 bases outside the gene matches. This CDR3 is built from 13 residues. Germline-derived CDR1 and CDR2 are MNHNS and SASEGT. Details on this clone: Its target is unknown.

The clonotype was recovered from a man aged 25-40 years in good health and CMV-seronegative. The sequenced material came from PBMCs. The chain joins TRBV6-1 to TRBJ2-5; 7 bases are a match to TRBD1. The CDR3 sequence: CATPDQGEETQYF. CDR3 nucleotide sequence: TGTGCCACCCCCGATCAGGGGGAAGAGACCCAGTACTTC.